This T cell receptor beta chain was recovered during a study of T cells in Graves' hyperthyroidism and ophthalmopathy. Patients counted as stable if ophthalmopathy did not develop within 18 months. This clonotype turned up a few times. The investigators amplified TCR beta CDR3 regions from RNA transcripts. The primer set for the first-round RT-PCR of the TCR CDR3 was HTBI. Via MiXCR, TCRdb re-called the multiplex PCR reads, giving one row per CDR3 protein. The data contain just under 750,000 distinct CDR3 sequences, 35% of them singletons. V dropped 4 bases and J dropped 4 bases, with 20 bases sitting between them. In germline, CDR1 is DFQATT, CDR2 SNEGSKA (reference sequence). CDR3 length equals 16 residues.

The source of this sequence is a middle-aged woman with Graves' hyperthyroidism. The V gene is TRBV20-1, the J gene TRBJ1-3; D unresolved. Source material: blood. CDR3 bases: TGCAGTGCTACTCCCCCCGGCCTGACGGAGGGAAACACCATATATTTT. Translating gives CSATPPGLTEGNTIYF.